This section outlines one T cell receptor (beta chain) sequence together with its context. TCRdb called the RT-PCR reads again in MiXCR, with one record for every CDR3 protein. Of about 410,000 distinct CDR3 sequences listed, 15% to 20% are singletons. This sample stems from a study of patients and donors after allogeneic stem cell transplantation. Trimming cost V 8 bases and J 4 bases, with 10 bases left between them. This CDR3 comprises 12 residues. CDR1 and CDR2 from the germline V gene are SEHNR and FQNEAQ (reference sequence). V usage is TRBV7-9 and J usage is TRBJ2-3, with D possibly being TRBD2 (6 bases). The TCR originated in a human donor who was either an allogeneic HSCT recipient or a stem cell or donor lymphocyte infusion donor (not recorded which). It is not recorded whose cells these are; they may come from a transplant donor. The specimen was blood, either unsorted or a sorted T cell fraction (not recorded which). The CDR3 region has the DNA TGTGCCAGCCGGCCTAGCGCAGATACGCAGTATTTT. Its protein is CASRPSADTQYF.